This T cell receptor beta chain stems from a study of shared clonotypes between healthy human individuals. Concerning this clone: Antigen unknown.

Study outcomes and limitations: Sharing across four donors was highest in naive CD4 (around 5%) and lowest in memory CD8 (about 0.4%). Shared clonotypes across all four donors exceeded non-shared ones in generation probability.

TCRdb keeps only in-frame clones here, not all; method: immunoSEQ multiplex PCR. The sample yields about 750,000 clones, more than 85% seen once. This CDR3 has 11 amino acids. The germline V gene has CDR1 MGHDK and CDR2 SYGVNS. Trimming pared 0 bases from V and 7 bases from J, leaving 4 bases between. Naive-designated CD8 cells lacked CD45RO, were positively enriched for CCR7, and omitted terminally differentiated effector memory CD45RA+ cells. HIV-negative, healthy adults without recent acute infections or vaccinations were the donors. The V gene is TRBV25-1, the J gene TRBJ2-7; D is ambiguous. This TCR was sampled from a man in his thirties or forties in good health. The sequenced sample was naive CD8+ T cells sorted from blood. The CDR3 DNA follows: TGTGCCAGCAGTGAATACTGGGAGCAGTACTTC. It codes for CASSEYWEQYF.